The source of this TCR beta chain is a study of identical twins. General study results and limits: Memory repertoires showed no such pattern, whereas abundant cord blood beta clonotypes carried fewer insertions.

This clonotype was seen ten or more times. Its antigen is unknown. The V end lost 4 bases, the J end lost 3 bases, and 15 bases lay between the germline ends. Germline V gene sequence: CDR1 MNHEY, CDR2 SVGAGI. The CDR3 length is 15 residues. One entry per CDR3 protein, called by TCRdb with MiXCR from the 5' RACE reads. The sample consists of 200,000 to 300,000 distinct CDR3 sequences, around 6.6% of them appearing once. The same data also went into a second study, on yellow fever vaccine responses in identical twins.

The chain joins TRBV6-5 to TRBJ1-2; D is possibly TRBD1 (5 bases). The source is a woman under 30 in good health. Sequences were obtained from memory (CD45RO+) T cells sorted from blood. CDR3 region: CASSSPRGGDYGYTF. In nucleotides, the CDR3 is TGTGCCAGCAGTTCCCCGCGGGGGGGGGACTATGGCTACACCTTC.